This T cell receptor beta chain derives from a study of control samples from healthy donors and cancer patients. Some clones are missing from TCRdb's copy, which holds only in-frame ones; the method was immunoSEQ multiplex PCR. The profile covers 140,000 to 150,000 clones, with about 89% appearing a single time and more than 4% taken by the ten largest. In germline, CDR1 is SGHNT, CDR2 YENEEA. V lost 5 bases to trimming and J lost 9 bases; unmatched junction nucleotides: 4. This CDR3 is built from 13 residues. This receptor was taken from a man aged 25-45 years in good health. The sequenced sample consisted of blood. The chain has TRBV11-3 and TRBJ1-6; 7 bases are shared with TRBD1. CDR3 DNA: TGTGCCAGCAGCACCGACAGGGCTTCACCCCTCCACTTT. This encodes CASSTDRASPLHF.